Presented here are 28 T cell receptor beta chains from one specimen sequenced in a study of cytomegalovirus exposure and HLA in healthy donors. The study ran its PCR with 60 Vbeta and 13 Jbeta primers. Libraries were prepared by immunoSEQ multiplex PCR; TCRdb keeps only in-frame clonotypes and omits some of them. In the table there are roughly 200,000 clones, 75% to 90% of which are singletons. Sequenced material: PBMCs. Receptors were obtained from a young man in good health and CMV-seronegative.

The V and J genes are TRBV5-6 and TRBJ2-3, with TRBD1 identical over 7 bases. The ends lost 4 bases at V and 7 bases at J; junction bases unmatched: 9. The CDR3 has 14 amino acids. The germline gives CDR1 SGHDT, CDR2 YYEEEE. In DNA, the CDR3 is TGTGCCAGCAGCCTCCTCCAGGGGGTTCATACGCAGTATTTT. This encodes CASSLLQGVHTQYF.

The chain is built from TRBV5-6 and TRBJ2-7; 9 bases are shared with TRBD1. CDR1 and CDR2 from the germline V gene are SGHDT and YYEEEE. V lost 3 bases, J lost 4 bases, and 11 bases stayed unmatched. The CDR3 runs 16 residues. The CDR3 reads CASSSGYRTGAYEQYF. CDR3 nucleotide sequence: TGTGCCAGCAGCTCCGGTTATAGGACAGGGGCTTACGAGCAGTACTTC.

This sequence joins TRBV15 and TRBJ1-6, with 7 bases identical to TRBD1. V shed 1 base and J 7 bases; nucleotides not matched to a gene: 4. From germline, CDR1 is LNHNV and CDR2 YYDKDF (reference sequence). This CDR3 comprises 15 residues. In DNA form, the CDR3 reads TGTGCCACCAGCAGAGCCGGGACAGCAAATTCACCCCTCCACTTT. It encodes CATSRAGTANSPLHF.

This chain links TRBV4-1 with TRBJ2-2, with TRBD1 identical over 9 bases. Germline loops: CDR1 MGHRA, CDR2 YSYEKL. The trim removed 0 bases at V and 7 bases at J, leaving 12 bases unmatched. There are 18 residues in the CDR3. CDR3 region: CASSQDPPQGAQSGELFF. The CDR3 DNA sequence: TGCGCCAGCAGCCAAGATCCCCCACAGGGGGCGCAAAGCGGGGAGCTGTTTTTT.

Here the CDR3 reads CASSPRGGSHHETQYF. The CDR3 DNA reads TGTGCCAGCAGCCCTCGGGGAGGTAGCCATCACGAGACCCAGTACTTC. V and J are TRBV7-9 and TRBJ2-5; maybe TRBD2 (6 bases). The CDR3 covers 16 residues. V shed 5 bases and J shed 5 bases, with 21 bases lying between them. Germline V CDR1 and CDR2: SEHNR, FQNEAQ (reference sequence).

The CDR3 DNA reads as TGTGCCAGCACCGGGGCGAGTGCGGGGGGCCTCACAGATACGCAGTATTTT. Protein: CASTGASAGGLTDTQYF. The chain combines TRBV7-8 with TRBJ2-3, with 8 bases aligning to TRBD2. The trim removed 7 bases at V and 2 bases at J, leaving 14 bases unmatched. Germline assignment: CDR1 SGHVS and CDR2 FQNEAQ. The length of the CDR3 is 17 residues.

The V gene is TRBV2, the J gene TRBJ1-1, with D maybe TRBD1 (6 bases). The V gene lost 6 bases and the J gene lost 8 bases, with 16 bases spanning the gap. Germline-derived CDR1 and CDR2 are SNHLY and FYNNEI. CDR3 length: 13 residues. This CDR3 is CASSIDRFDEAFF. The CDR3 bases are TGTGCCAGCAGCATAGACAGGTTTGACGAAGCTTTCTTT.

This clone has more than one count but fewer than ten. The genes are TRBV27 and TRBJ2-7, with TRBD1 identical over 7 bases. This CDR3 comprises 15 residues. Germline-derived CDR1 and CDR2 are MNHEY and SMNVEV (reference sequence). The junction had 12 bases not matched to a gene; V was cut back by 5 bases and J by 5 bases. Here the CDR3 DNA reads TGTGCCAGCAGTCCCGCAGGGGGACCTCCTCACGAGCAGTACTTC. This encodes CASSPAGGPPHEQYF.

The CDR3 DNA reads TGTGCCAGCAGTTTTCAGCCAGGTGACTCCTACGAGCAGTACTTC. This codes for CASSFQPGDSYEQYF. The chain employs TRBV27 and TRBJ2-7; D ambiguous. The germline V gene encodes CDR1 MNHEY and CDR2 SMNVEV (reference sequence). CDR3 size: 15 residues. V was shortened by 3 bases and J by 0 bases, with 12 bases between the two germline ends.

The genes are TRBV9 and TRBJ2-3, with TRBD2 matching 9 bases. Germline-derived CDR1 and CDR2 are SGDLS and YYNGEE. This CDR3 spans 16 amino acids. The V segment lost 0 bases and the J segment 4 bases; nucleotides outside the gene matches: 6. The CDR3 DNA sequence: TGTGCCAGCAGCGTAGGGAATAGCGGGGGAGCAGATACGCAGTATTTT. It specifies CASSVGNSGGADTQYF. The whole variable domain, remainder taken from reference TRBV9 and TRBJ2-3, is DSGVTQTPKHLITATGQRVTLRCSPRSGDLSVYWYQQSLDQGLQFLIQYYNGEERAKGNILERFSAQQFPDLHSELNLSSLELGDSALYFCASSVGNSGGADTQYFGPGTRLTVL.

Worth noting for this clone: The junction differs from germline at one of its ends, possibly a read error. The chain carries TRBV7-7 and TRBJ2-5; 9 bases are shared with TRBD1. Germline V gives CDR1 SSHAT, CDR2 FNYEAQ (reference sequence). The CDR3 sequence is 14 residues long. The CDR3, as DNA: TGTGCTAGCAGCAAAGGGACAGGGTCAGAGACCCAGTACTTC. Encoded protein: CASSKGTGSETQYF.

The chain is built from TRBV11-2 and TRBJ2-3, with TRBD1 matching over 7 bases. The junction had 11 bases not matched to a gene; V was cut back by 4 bases and J by 4 bases. The germline gives CDR1 SGHAT, CDR2 FQNNGV. This CDR3 has 16 amino acids. CDR3 residues: CASSSYDRQGPDTQYF. The CDR3 DNA sequence: TGTGCCAGCAGCTCGTACGATAGACAGGGCCCAGATACGCAGTATTTT.

The V gene is TRBV29-1, the J gene TRBJ2-3, with D tentatively TRBD2 (5 bases). Germline lookup yields CDR1 SQVTM and CDR2 ANQGSEA. The CDR3 length is 14 residues. V lost 7 bases and J 0 bases, leaving 14 bases between the germline ends. The CDR3 spells CSAVPGRSTDTQYF. Written as DNA, the CDR3 is TGCAGCGCCGTCCCGGGAAGAAGCACAGATACGCAGTATTTT.

V gene TRBV7-8 combines with J gene TRBJ1-1, with 7 bases aligning to TRBD1. The CDR3 extends over 14 amino acids. V shed 5 bases, J shed 1 base, and the junction held 4 bases outside the gene matches. Germline V lookup: CDR1 SGHVS, CDR2 FQNEAQ. The CDR3 is CASSEQGGNTEAFF. In DNA form, the CDR3 reads TGTGCCAGCAGCGAGCAGGGGGGGAACACTGAAGCTTTCTTT.

This chain uses TRBV28 with TRBJ1-2, with D possibly matching TRBD1 (6 bases). Germline V gives CDR1 MDHEN, CDR2 SYDVKM. V lost 6 bases to trimming and J lost 0 bases, with 20 bases between them. This CDR3 has 17 amino acids. Here the CDR3 reads CASSSTLRDNANYGYTF. In DNA form, the CDR3 reads TGTGCCAGCAGCTCAACGCTCCGGGACAACGCTAACTATGGCTACACCTTC.

There are a few counts of this clone. The chain is built from TRBV19 and TRBJ2-7, with D possibly matching TRBD1 (6 bases). Trimming cost V 3 bases and J 0 bases, with 12 bases left between them. Germline V gene sequence: CDR1 LNHDA, CDR2 SQIVND (reference sequence). The CDR3 sequence is 15 residues long. The CDR3 DNA reads as TGTGCCAGTAGTATCCAGGGGACGGGCTCCTACGAGCAGTACTTC. It yields the protein CASSIQGTGSYEQYF.

The V call is TRBV27, the J call TRBJ1-5; D perhaps matches TRBD1 (6 bases). This CDR3 contains 18 residues. Trimming left V 5 bases short and J 0 bases short, with 20 bases between. CDR1 is MNHEY, CDR2 SMNVEV, per germline (reference sequence). This chain's CDR3 is CASSPWRGGEGSNQPQHF. CDR3 nucleotides: TGTGCCAGCAGTCCGTGGAGGGGGGGCGAAGGTAGCAATCAGCCCCAGCATTTT.

The V call is TRBV5-1, the J call TRBJ2-7; D possibly corresponds to TRBD1 (5 bases). V was shortened by 4 bases and J by 2 bases, with 16 bases between the two germline ends. Germline values: CDR1 SGHRS, CDR2 YFSETQ. The CDR3 length is 15 residues. The CDR3 nucleotides are TGCGCCAGCAGCCCCCGGGCCCCAGGGCCCTACGAGCAGTACTTC. Translation gives CASSPRAPGPYEQYF.

The rearrangement uses TRBV6-6 and TRBJ2-3; TRBD2 is a possible D gene (6 bases). Germline CDR1 and CDR2: MNHNY and SVGAGI (reference sequence). V lost 0 bases and J lost 5, with 15 bases in between. The CDR3 covers 16 residues. CDR3 sequence: CASSYSNGWREDTQYF. CDR3 DNA sequence: TGTGCCAGCAGTTACTCGAATGGTTGGAGGGAAGATACGCAGTATTTT.

The chain joins TRBV19 to TRBJ1-5; 12 bases agree with TRBD1. This CDR3 has 18 amino acids. Trimming took 3 bases from V and 5 from J; bases not matched to a gene: 11. The germline gives CDR1 LNHDA, CDR2 SQIVND (reference sequence). This chain's CDR3 is CASSILTGQGAMDQPQHF. CDR3 nucleotide sequence: TGTGCCAGTAGTATTCTTACGGGACAGGGGGCGATGGATCAGCCCCAGCATTTT.

The chain recombines TRBV29-1 with TRBJ2-5; a possible D gene is TRBD2 (6 bases). The end of the DNA is better explained by TRBJ2-7, so the J call may be wrong. The CDR3 is made up of 15 amino acids. Germline-derived CDR1 and CDR2 are SQVTM and ANQGSEA. CDR3 residues: CSVNIGGGLDYEQYF. The CDR3 DNA reads TGCAGCGTTAATATCGGGGGTGGCCTAGACTACGAGCAGTACTTC.

A single count supports this clone. Other DNA sequences in the sample encode the same CDR3. This sequence joins TRBV9 and TRBJ2-3; D is perhaps TRBD2 (6 bases). There are 14 residues in the CDR3. Germline V gene sequence: CDR1 SGDLS, CDR2 YYNGEE. V was shortened by 0 bases and J by 2 bases, with 7 bases between the two germline ends. CDR3 protein: CASSVGGVTDTQYF. The CDR3 nucleotides are TGTGCCAGCAGCGTAGGGGGGGTCACAGATACGCAGTATTTT.

The rearrangement joins TRBV11-2 to TRBJ2-3; tentative D call: TRBD1 (5 bases). The CDR3 spans 16 residues. Germline CDR1 and CDR2: SGHAT and FQNNGV. V was clipped by 1 base and J by 2 bases, with 13 bases between them. This chain's CDR3 is CASSLAGAQDTDTQYF. The DNA of the CDR3 is TGTGCCAGCAGCTTAGCTGGGGCGCAAGACACAGATACGCAGTATTTT.

This clone was found once. CDR3 sequence reads: CAWIPGLAGAGYEQYF. The CDR3 DNA follows: TGTGCCTGGATCCCCGGACTAGCGGGAGCAGGATACGAGCAGTACTTC. V and J are TRBV30 and TRBJ2-7; 13 bases are a match to TRBD2. The V gene's germline CDR1 is GTSNPN and CDR2 SVGIG (reference sequence). The CDR3 spans 16 residues. V lost 4 bases, J lost 4 bases, and 10 bases stayed unmatched. Supplemented by reference TRBV30 and TRBJ2-7, the full variable domain reads SQTIHQWPATLVQPVGSPLSLECTVEGTSNPNLYWYRQAAGRGLQLLFYSVGIGQISSEVPQNLSASRPQDRQFILSSKKLLLSDSGFYLCAWIPGLAGAGYEQYFGPGTRLTVT.

The chain couples TRBV5-4 to TRBJ2-3; 10 bases line up with TRBD2. This CDR3 region has 16 residues. After removal of 0 bases from V and 2 bases from J, the junction contained 3 bases not matched to a gene. Germline values: CDR1 SGHNT, CDR2 YYREEE (reference sequence). Here the CDR3 reads CASSLGTSGLTDTQYF. DNA of the CDR3: TGTGCCAGCAGCTTGGGGACTAGCGGCCTCACAGATACGCAGTATTTT. Using reference TRBV5-4 and TRBJ2-3 for the parts outside the CDR3, the full variable domain is ETGVTQSPTHLIKTRGQQVTLRCSSQSGHNTVSWYQQALGQGPQFIFQYYREEENGRGNFPPRFSGLQFPNYSSELNVNALELDDSALYLCASSLGTSGLTDTQYFGPGTRLTVL.

This clone was counted only a few times. The chain combines TRBV5-1 with TRBJ1-2, with 7 bases matching TRBD1. The CDR3 has 16 residues. The trim removed 0 bases at V and 2 bases at J, leaving 7 bases unmatched. Germline-derived CDR1 and CDR2 are SGHRS and YFSETQ. CDR3 DNA sequence: TGCGCCAGCAGCTTGGTGACAGGGAAGACGAACTATGGCTACACCTTC. Translation gives CASSLVTGKTNYGYTF.

The genes are TRBV6-5 and TRBJ1-4, with D perhaps TRBD1 (6 bases). V lost 6 bases to trimming and J lost 12 bases, with 20 bases between them. Germline V gives CDR1 MNHEY, CDR2 SVGAGI. CDR3 length: 14 amino acids. CDR3 DNA sequence: TGTGCCAGCAGCCCCTCGAATACAGGGTTGCAACTGTTTTTT. The encoded protein is CASSPSNTGLQLFF.

V and J are TRBV7-9 and TRBJ2-1; a possible D gene is TRBD2 (6 bases). V shed 0 bases and J shed 8 bases, with 17 bases lying between them. Germline V lookup: CDR1 SEHNR, CDR2 FQNEAQ (reference sequence). This CDR3 comprises 16 residues. The CDR3 loop is CASSLAPTSWSDEQFF. CDR3 nucleotide sequence: TGTGCCAGCAGCTTAGCCCCCACTAGCTGGTCGGATGAGCAGTTCTTC.